Below, 31 T cell receptor beta chains from the same sample are listed, as sequenced in a study of technical replicates of blood from a few donors. The repertoire was sequenced with immunoSEQ multiplex PCR; TCRdb's copy has only in-frame clones and lacks some. The sample holds approximately 76,000 clones, about 97% seen once. The sample was T cells isolated from PBMCs. The receptors shown here come from a human donor in good health.

About this clone: An end of the junction differs from the germline gene, which may be a read error. The CDR3 nucleotides are TGTGCTAGCAGCTTGAGACAGGGACTCACCGGGGAGCTGTTTTTT. Its protein is CASSLRQGLTGELFF. The chain combines TRBV7-7 with TRBJ2-2, with D possibly TRBD1 on 7 matching bases. This CDR3 comprises 15 residues. Germline V gene sequence: CDR1 SSHAT, CDR2 FNYEAQ (reference sequence).

V usage is TRBV28 and J usage is TRBJ2-1; 13 nucleotides line up with TRBD2. After removal of 8 bases from V and 6 bases from J, the junction contained 10 bases not matched to a gene. This CDR3 spans 16 amino acids. Germline V gene data show CDR1 as MDHEN and CDR2 as SYDVKM. CDR3 sequence: CASSSAGLAGSNEQFF. CDR3 nucleotides: TGTGCCAGCTCGTCGGCGGGACTAGCGGGATCCAATGAGCAGTTCTTC. The whole variable domain, filled in from reference TRBV28 and TRBJ2-1, reads DVKVTQSSRYLVKRTGEKVFLECVQDMDHENMFWYRQDPGLGLRLIYFSYDVKMKEKGDIPEGYSVSREKKERFSLILESASTNQTSMYLCASSSAGLAGSNEQFFGPGTRLTVL.

J is TRBJ1-2 and V is TRBV14; D is uncertain. Deletions cut 3 bases from V and 2 bases from J, with 16 bases between. The CDR3 has 16 residues. In germline, CDR1 is SGHDN, CDR2 FVKESK. The CDR3 nucleotides read TGTGCCAGCAGCCAGGTCGAGGATCGGAACAACTATGGCTACACCTTC. Protein product: CASSQVEDRNNYGYTF.

This clone was picked up a small number of times. The chain recombines TRBV5-1 with TRBJ2-7; the match to TRBD2 covers 8 bases. CDR3 length: 15 amino acids. Germline CDR1 is SGHRS and CDR2 is YFSETQ. The trim removed 1 base at V and 1 base at J, leaving 4 bases unmatched. The CDR3 is CASSLSGGRSYEQYF. CDR3 nucleotide sequence: TGCGCCAGCAGCTTGAGCGGGGGTAGATCCTACGAGCAGTACTTC.

The chain combines TRBV6-5 with TRBJ2-1; TRBD2 agrees at 7 bases. Germline lookup yields CDR1 MNHEY and CDR2 SVGAGI. CDR3 length equals 15 residues. The trim removed 5 bases at V and 8 bases at J, leaving 12 bases unmatched. The CDR3 is CASSTSGTGRDEQFF. The CDR3 DNA follows: TGTGCCAGCAGTACCAGCGGGACTGGACGGGATGAGCAGTTCTTC.

The rearrangement links TRBV7-2 to TRBJ2-2; D uncertain. Germline V gene data show CDR1 as SGHTA and CDR2 as FQGNSA. CDR3 size: 13 residues. V shed 5 bases and J shed 8 bases, with 12 bases lying between them. The CDR3 DNA sequence: TGTGCCAGCAGCCGAGCTCTTACTGGGGAGCTGTTTTTT. It codes for CASSRALTGELFF.

The rearrangement uses TRBV19 and TRBJ1-1; perhaps TRBD1 as D (5 bases). The CDR3 length is 15 residues. CDR1 and CDR2 from the germline V gene are LNHDA and SQIVND (reference sequence). The germline V and J ends were trimmed by 5 bases and 0 bases, with 13 bases remaining between them. The CDR3 region is CASSPFDSMNTEAFF. CDR3 DNA sequence: TGTGCCAGTAGTCCCTTTGACAGCATGAACACTGAAGCTTTCTTT.

The chain recombines TRBV5-1 with TRBJ2-7; 7 bases map to TRBD1. The CDR3 sequence is 14 residues long. The germline V gene has CDR1 SGHRS and CDR2 YFSETQ. V lost 4 bases, J lost 3 bases, and 7 bases stayed unmatched. The CDR3 region is CASSPGRQGYEQYF. Written as DNA, the CDR3 is TGCGCCAGCAGCCCGGGAAGACAGGGCTACGAGCAGTACTTC.

The gene calls are TRBV25-1 and TRBJ1-5, with D maybe TRBD1 (5 bases). Trimming took off 5 bases at V and 6 bases at J, with 8 bases between the two ends. Per the germline V gene, CDR1 is MGHDK and CDR2 is SYGVNS. The CDR3 runs 12 residues. The CDR3 DNA is TGTGCCAGCAGTTGGGGGGGTCAGCCCCAGCATTTT. Protein sequence: CASSWGGQPQHF.

The chain employs TRBV25-1 and TRBJ2-3; maybe TRBD1 (5 bases). Germline loops: CDR1 MGHDK, CDR2 SYGVNS. Trimming stripped 4 bases from V and 2 bases from J, with 10 bases between. The CDR3 contains 14 residues. CDR3 sequence reads: CASSGRQFTDTQYF. CDR3 nucleotides: TGTGCCAGCAGTGGGAGACAGTTCACAGATACGCAGTATTTT. Full variable domain (outside the CDR3, taken from reference TRBV25-1 and TRBJ2-3): EADIYQTPRYLVIGTGKKITLECSQTMGHDKMYWYQQDPGMELHLIHYSYGVNSTEKGDLSSESTVSRIRTEHFPLTLESARPSHTSQYLCASSGRQFTDTQYFGPGTRLTVL.

This sequence joins TRBV9 and TRBJ2-7; possibly TRBD1 for D (6 bases). This CDR3 is 17 amino acids long. The germline V gene has CDR1 SGDLS and CDR2 YYNGEE. Trimming removed 9 bases at V and 4 bases at J, with 29 bases between. CDR3: CATPTWFVQAGAYEQYF. The CDR3 nucleotides are TGTGCCACACCGACTTGGTTTGTGCAGGCAGGGGCGTACGAGCAGTACTTC.

The chain is built from TRBV19 and TRBJ2-7; possible D gene TRBD1, 6 bases. The V end lost 7 bases, the J end lost 3 bases, and 13 bases lay between the germline ends. Germline-derived CDR1 and CDR2 are LNHDA and SQIVND (reference sequence). The CDR3 loop spans 13 amino acids. CDR3 sequence: CASTLGRGYEQYF. The CDR3 nucleotides are TGTGCCAGTACCCTCGGCAGGGGCTACGAGCAGTACTTC.

This chain joins TRBV29-1 and TRBJ2-1, with a possible D match to TRBD2 (5 bases). CDR1 SQVTM and CDR2 ANQGSEA come from the germline V gene. V gave up 3 bases and J gave up 4 bases, with 13 bases separating them. The length of the CDR3 is 14 residues. The CDR3 reads CSVDRRADYNEQFF. The CDR3 nucleotides are TGCAGCGTTGACCGGCGGGCTGATTACAATGAGCAGTTCTTC.

J is TRBJ2-3 and V is TRBV5-6; 8 positions match TRBD1. With V trimmed by 4 bases and J by 3 bases, 7 bases remained unmatched. CDR1 is SGHDT, CDR2 YYEEEE, per germline. The CDR3 has 15 amino acids. The CDR3 DNA reads TGTGCCAGCAGCCCGGCTCAGGGGGCGACAGATACGCAGTATTTT. Residues: CASSPAQGATDTQYF.

The chain combines TRBV6-5 with TRBJ2-2; the D gene is possibly TRBD1 (5 bases). The CDR3 covers 14 residues. Trimming shortened V by 5 bases and J by 1 base, and 8 bases separated the two germline ends. Per the germline V gene, CDR1 is MNHEY and CDR2 is SVGAGI. The CDR3 bases are TGTGCCAGCAGTGCCCAGGGGAACACCGGGGAGCTGTTTTTT. Protein: CASSAQGNTGELFF.

This clone was recorded only once. The chain uses TRBV4-1 and TRBJ1-1; maybe TRBD1 (5 bases). V lost 0 bases to trimming and J lost 5 bases, with 13 bases between them. CDR3 size: 15 residues. Germline values: CDR1 MGHRA, CDR2 YSYEKL. CDR3 DNA: TGCGCCAGCAGCCAAGATCGGGGGGGTCGGACTGAAGCTTTCTTT. Amino acid sequence: CASSQDRGGRTEAFF.

The chain employs TRBV18 and TRBJ2-2, with D possibly matching TRBD1 (6 bases). The V and J ends lost 3 bases and 0 bases respectively, with 8 bases between them. Germline CDR1 KGHSH, CDR2 LQKENI. This CDR3 region has 15 residues. The CDR3 nucleotides are TGTGCCAGCTCACCGGGACAAGCGAACACCGGGGAGCTGTTTTTT. Its protein product is CASSPGQANTGELFF.

The chain uses TRBV29-1 and TRBJ1-1; TRBD1 is a possible D gene (6 bases). In germline, CDR1 is SQVTM, CDR2 ANQGSEA. The V end was cut by 7 bases, the J end by 3 bases, with 18 bases between. The CDR3 is 14 amino acids. The CDR3 sequence: CSGLRDPGDTEAFF. The CDR3, as DNA: TGCAGCGGGCTCAGGGATCCAGGGGACACTGAAGCTTTCTTT.

The CDR3 is CASSSIRTGDSGNTIYF. As DNA, the CDR3 is TGTGCCAGCAGCTCCATACGGACAGGTGACTCTGGAAACACCATATATTTT. The rearrangement joins TRBV11-2 to TRBJ1-3, with TRBD1 matching over 7 bases. V dropped 4 bases and J dropped 0; count of bases not matched to a gene: 9. This CDR3 comprises 17 residues. Germline V gene lookup returns CDR1 SGHAT and CDR2 FQNNGV.

The count of this clone is one. This chain uses TRBV5-6 with TRBJ2-2, with D possibly being TRBD1 (6 bases). This CDR3 has 19 amino acids. Trimming left V 0 bases short and J 2 bases short, with 20 bases between. Germline assignment: CDR1 SGHDT and CDR2 YYEEEE. CDR3 DNA: TGTGCCAGCAGCTTGGATTGGACAGTACCAACTCGTAACACCGGGGAGCTGTTTTTT. Amino acid sequence: CASSLDWTVPTRNTGELFF. The variable domain in full, with the rest retrieved from reference TRBV5-6 and TRBJ2-2, is DAGVTQSPTHLIKTRGQQVTLRCSPKSGHDTVSWYQQALGQGPQFIFQYYEEEERQRGNFPDRFSGHQFPNYSSELNVNALLLGDSALYLCASSLDWTVPTRNTGELFFGEGSRLTVL.

The chain employs TRBV27 and TRBJ2-7; a weak D match, TRBD2 (6 bases). This CDR3 region has 14 residues. Deletions cut 7 bases from V and 7 bases from J, with 20 bases between. The germline V gene has CDR1 MNHEY and CDR2 SMNVEV (reference sequence). The chain's CDR3 is CASKVSGKKWEQYF. Written as DNA, the CDR3 is TGTGCCAGCAAAGTTAGCGGTAAAAAATGGGAGCAGTACTTC.

The chain uses TRBV5-1 and TRBJ2-1; 11 bases match TRBD2. CDR1 and CDR2 from the germline V gene are SGHRS and YFSETQ. With V trimmed by 5 bases and J by 5 bases, 6 bases remained unmatched. This CDR3 has 15 amino acids. The CDR3 sequence: CASRGPGLADNEQFF. DNA for the CDR3: TGCGCCAGCAGGGGGCCGGGACTAGCGGACAATGAGCAGTTCTTC.

The CDR3 DNA reads as TGTGCTAGTGGTAGCCACGAGAACACTGAAGCTTTCTTT. Translated, it gives CASGSHENTEAFF. V usage is TRBV12-5 and J usage is TRBJ1-1; D not certain. Germline V lookup: CDR1 LGHNT, CDR2 FRNRAP. V lost 5 bases to trimming and J lost 1 base, with 8 bases between them. The CDR3 sequence is 13 residues long.

This chain connects TRBV7-3 to TRBJ1-6; maybe TRBD1 (5 bases). This CDR3 has 15 residues. V lost 4 bases, J lost 3 bases, and 10 bases lay in between. Germline V gene data show CDR1 as SGHTA and CDR2 as FQGTGA. CDR3 bases: TGTGCCAGCAGCTCTGGACACGTCTATAATTCACCCCTCCACTTT. Residues: CASSSGHVYNSPLHF.

The chain has TRBV4-1 and TRBJ1-5; D remains ambiguous. The CDR3 contains 15 residues. Germline CDR1 and CDR2: MGHRA and YSYEKL. The V end was cut by 1 base, the J end by 3 bases, with 10 bases between. This CDR3 is CASSQVLAPNQPQHF. The CDR3 coding sequence is TGCGCCAGCAGCCAAGTTTTAGCACCCAATCAGCCCCAGCATTTT.

The chain has TRBV9 and TRBJ1-2, with a weak D call TRBD1 (6 bases). The germline V gene has CDR1 SGDLS and CDR2 YYNGEE. With 2 bases removed from V and 5 bases from J, the gap between germline ends came to 13 bases. This CDR3 contains 14 residues. CDR3 amino acids: CASSVWDTTYGYTF. CDR3 in DNA: TGTGCCAGCAGCGTTTGGGACACGACTTATGGCTACACCTTC.

This chain links TRBV7-8 with TRBJ1-2; D is uncertain. Trimming took off 0 bases at V and 3 bases at J, with 11 bases between the two ends. The CDR3 length is 15 residues. In germline, CDR1 is SGHVS, CDR2 FQNEAQ. This CDR3 reads CASSLARVEDYGYTF. The DNA of the CDR3 is TGTGCCAGCAGCTTAGCCCGGGTTGAGGACTATGGCTACACCTTC.

V is TRBV6-5 and J is TRBJ2-3, with 9 bases aligning to TRBD2. V shed 7 bases, J shed 0 bases, and the junction held 5 bases outside the gene matches. Germline CDR1 MNHEY, CDR2 SVGAGI. The CDR3 spans 15 residues. The CDR3 is CASTFSGGSTDTQYF. The CDR3 DNA follows: TGTGCCAGCACATTCAGCGGGGGGAGCACAGATACGCAGTATTTT.

The CDR3 bases are TGTGCCAGCAGTTACAGGAAGGCGGTGAACACTGAAGCTTTCTTT. Its protein is CASSYRKAVNTEAFF. This rearrangement joins TRBV6-5 to TRBJ1-1; no clear D. With 2 bases removed from V and 0 bases from J, the gap between germline ends came to 10 bases. The CDR3 runs 15 residues. Germline V gene data show CDR1 as MNHEY and CDR2 as SVGAGI.

CDR3 protein: CASSPSTRDEKLFF. The CDR3 DNA is TGTGCCAGCAGCCCCTCAACGCGGGATGAAAAACTGTTTTTT. The genes are TRBV5-4 and TRBJ1-4; D remains unclear. Trimming pared 4 bases from V and 6 bases from J, leaving 13 bases between. The CDR3 sequence is 14 residues long. Germline values: CDR1 SGHNT, CDR2 YYREEE (reference sequence).

This clone was counted between two and nine times. V is TRBV11-2 and J is TRBJ1-1, with D unclear. This CDR3 spans 13 amino acids. Trimming removed 5 bases from V and 3 bases from J, with 10 bases in between. CDR1 and CDR2 (germline): SGHAT, FQNNGV. CDR3 region: CASSNRSYTEAFF. CDR3 DNA sequence: TGTGCCAGCAGCAACCGGTCGTACACTGAAGCTTTCTTT. Supplemented by reference TRBV11-2 and TRBJ1-1, the full variable domain reads EAGVAQSPRYKIIEKRQSVAFWCNPISGHATLYWYQQILGQGPKLLIQFQNNGVVDDSQLPKDRFSAERLKGVDSTLKIQPAKLEDSAVYLCASSNRSYTEAFFGQGTRLTVV.